What follows are 24 T cell receptor beta chains derived from one specimen sequenced in a study of a mutant IDH1 vaccine in newly diagnosed glioma (dated by TCRdb to the early 2020s). Library preparation employed the immunoSEQ multiplex PCR assay. TCRdb limited this immuneACCESS table to in-frame rearrangements with V and J called. A share of clones is missing; checked studies link under half to unresolved V genes, and the rest is unexplained. This sample comprises over 45,000 clones, roughly 80% of them detected only once. More than 5.5% of the sample rests with the top ten. In light of the paper, this sample's time point label describes: week 23, last vaccination. Each vaccine dose, consisting of 300 ug of a 20-mer mutant IDH1 peptide in Montanide, was administered subcutaneously with topical imiquimod. The antigens for these receptors are not known. Material: PBMCs, obtained from a glioma patient whose treatment included an IDH1 peptide vaccine. The source of these receptors is a man between 35 and 55 years old with glioma.

This chain joins TRBV19 and TRBJ2-7; tentative D call: TRBD1 (6 bases). V was cut by 5 bases and J by 2 bases, with 13 bases left in between. Germline V lookup: CDR1 LNHDA, CDR2 SQIVND (reference sequence). The CDR3 runs to 14 residues. CDR3 loop: CASSEAGEPYEQYF. CDR3 DNA sequence: TGTGCCAGTAGTGAAGCAGGGGAGCCCTACGAGCAGTACTTC.

The chain recombines TRBV6-5 with TRBJ1-2; TRBD1 might be the D (5 bases). Germline CDR1 MNHEY, CDR2 SVGAGI. Trimming took 2 bases from V and 4 from J, leaving 5 bases between them. The CDR3 totals 12 residues. The CDR3, as DNA: TGTGCCAGCAGTTACAGGGGCTATGGCTACACCTTC. Its protein product is CASSYRGYGYTF.

V gene TRBV7-2 combines with J gene TRBJ1-5; D uncertain. CDR3 length equals 13 residues. Germline-derived CDR1 and CDR2 are SGHTA and FQGNSA. Trimming stripped 1 base from V and 5 bases from J, with 6 bases between. In nucleotides, the CDR3 is TGTGCCAGCAGCTTAGAAGACGATCAGCCCCAGCATTTT. It yields the protein CASSLEDDQPQHF.

The rearrangement links TRBV11-1 to TRBJ1-6; the D gene is possibly TRBD1 (5 bases). The V and J ends lost 4 bases and 8 bases respectively, with 18 bases between them. This CDR3 has 16 residues. From germline, CDR1 is SGHAT and CDR2 FQDESV (reference sequence). In nucleotides, the CDR3 is TGTGCCAGCAGCTCAAGGACGGATGAGGGGTATTCACCCCTCCACTTT. Protein sequence: CASSSRTDEGYSPLHF.

The rearrangement joins TRBV29-1 to TRBJ1-4, with D uncertain. The CDR3 loop spans 14 amino acids. The V and J ends lost 0 bases and 6 bases respectively, with 11 bases between them. In germline, CDR1 is SQVTM, CDR2 ANQGSEA. CDR3 amino acids: CSVEDHETYEKLFF. In DNA, the CDR3 is TGCAGCGTTGAAGATCACGAGACGTATGAAAAACTGTTTTTT.

This clone was counted a few times. The rearrangement joins TRBV9 to TRBJ2-5, with D unclear. V was cut by 0 bases and J by 4 bases, with 13 bases left in between. The CDR3 is 15 amino acids. Germline CDR1 is SGDLS and CDR2 is YYNGEE. The CDR3 DNA is TGTGCCAGCAGCGTAGCGGGTAGCAGGCCAGAGACCCAGTACTTC. This gives the protein CASSVAGSRPETQYF.

V gene TRBV18 combines with J gene TRBJ1-5; weak D call: TRBD1 (5 bases). The ends were cut back, 6 bases at V and 0 bases at J, with 12 bases in the middle. This CDR3 has 15 residues. Germline CDR1 is KGHSH and CDR2 is LQKENI. In DNA form, the CDR3 reads TGTGCCAGCTCCCCTTCGGGGGATAGCAATCAGCCCCAGCATTTT. Translation gives CASSPSGDSNQPQHF.

The chain combines TRBV5-1 with TRBJ2-7, with 9 bases that match TRBD2. The CDR3 is 15 amino acids. J gave up 6 bases and V 0 bases, and 7 bases lay outside the gene matches. Looked up from germline, CDR1 is SGHRS and CDR2 is YFSETQ. CDR3 loop: CASSLAARGGAEQYF. CDR3 sequence (DNA): TGCGCCAGCAGCTTGGCCGCGCGGGGGGGCGCCGAGCAGTACTTC.

CDR3 sequence (DNA): TGTGCCAGCTCCCCCGAGGGAAATCAGCCCCAGCATTTT. Translation: CASSPEGNQPQHF. The V gene is TRBV18, the J gene TRBJ1-5, with D hard to call. The CDR3 is 13 amino acids. The ends were cut back, 6 bases at V and 4 bases at J, with 10 bases in the middle. Germline V gene lookup returns CDR1 KGHSH and CDR2 LQKENI. Full variable domain (remainder filled in from reference TRBV18 and TRBJ1-5): NAGVMQNPRHLVRRRGQEARLRCSPMKGHSHVYWYRQLPEEGLKFMVYLQKENIIDESGMPKERFSAEFPKEGPSILRIQQVVRGDSAAYFCASSPEGNQPQHFGDGTRLSIL.

This clone appeared a few times. V gene TRBV29-1 combines with J gene TRBJ1-2, with D unresolved. Germline loops: CDR1 SQVTM, CDR2 ANQGSEA. The CDR3 has 11 residues. Trimming shortened V by 2 bases and J by 5 bases, and 6 bases separated the two germline ends. The CDR3 loop is CSVETRYGYTF. As DNA, the CDR3 is TGCAGCGTTGAAACGAGGTATGGCTACACCTTC.

The count of this clone is one. V usage is TRBV7-9 and J usage is TRBJ2-7; D is unresolved. The CDR3 loop spans 11 amino acids. Germline CDR1 reads SEHNR; CDR2 reads FQNEAQ (reference sequence). Trimming shortened V by 5 bases and J by 2 bases, and 4 bases separated the two germline ends. In nucleotides, the CDR3 is TGTGCCAGCAGCCGGGCCTACGAGCAGTACTTC. Translation gives CASSRAYEQYF.

This sequence joins TRBV7-9 and TRBJ1-4; unclear D gene. From germline, CDR1 is SEHNR and CDR2 FQNEAQ (reference sequence). This CDR3 is built from 13 residues. Trimming shortened V by 5 bases and J by 7 bases, and 11 bases separated the two germline ends. The CDR3 sequence is CASSPTRGEKLFF. CDR3 in DNA: TGTGCCAGCAGCCCTACCCGCGGTGAAAAACTGTTTTTT.

V usage is TRBV29-1 and J usage is TRBJ1-5, with 8 nucleotides matching TRBD1. Per the germline V gene, CDR1 is SQVTM and CDR2 is ANQGSEA. Unmatched junction bases numbered 9, after V lost 7 bases and J lost 4 bases. The CDR3 is 14 amino acids. The CDR3 nucleotides read TGCAGCGCAGATACCGGGACAGGAAATCAGCCCCAGCATTTT. Residues: CSADTGTGNQPQHF.

The chain is built from TRBV27 and TRBJ1-5; D may be TRBD1 (5 bases). This CDR3 spans 15 amino acids. Germline CDR1 and CDR2: MNHEY and SMNVEV (reference sequence). Trimming took 5 bases from V and 4 from J, leaving 15 bases between them. The CDR3 protein is CASSLVGDGNQPQHF. The CDR3 DNA reads TGTGCCAGCAGTCTGGTGGGGGATGGAAATCAGCCCCAGCATTTT.

This clone was found once. V is TRBV7-9 and J is TRBJ2-3, with 9 bases that match TRBD2. The CDR3 length is 17 residues. Trimming removed 2 bases from V and 0 bases from J; junction bases left unmatched: 6. Germline CDR1 SEHNR, CDR2 FQNEAQ (reference sequence). The chain's CDR3 is CASSLPAGGASTDTQYF. In DNA form, the CDR3 reads TGTGCCAGCAGCTTACCAGCGGGGGGTGCGAGCACAGATACGCAGTATTTT. Full variable domain (outside the CDR3, taken from reference TRBV7-9 and TRBJ2-3): DTGVSQNPRHKITKRGQNVTFRCDPISEHNRLYWYRQTLGQGPEFLTYFQNEAQLEKSRLLSDRFSAERPKGSFSTLEIQRTEQGDSAMYLCASSLPAGGASTDTQYFGPGTRLTVL.

This clone was observed a handful of times. The chain links TRBV5-1 to TRBJ1-2; a possible D gene is TRBD1 (6 bases). V lost 0 bases and J 5 bases, leaving 11 bases between the germline ends. Germline values: CDR1 SGHRS, CDR2 YFSETQ. The CDR3 runs to 14 residues. The CDR3 DNA follows: TGCGCCAGCAGCTTGGAACAGGGAGGTTATGGCTACACCTTC. It specifies CASSLEQGGYGYTF.

This clone was found once. The V call is TRBV19, the J call TRBJ1-5, with 9 positions matching TRBD1. The germline CDR1 and CDR2 sequences are LNHDA and SQIVND (reference sequence). V lost 4 bases to trimming and J lost 0 bases; unmatched junction nucleotides: 4. The CDR3 has 16 amino acids. The CDR3 here is CASSTRQGVSNQPQHF. The CDR3 DNA sequence: TGTGCCAGTAGTACAAGACAGGGGGTTAGCAATCAGCCCCAGCATTTT.

V gene TRBV10-3 combines with J gene TRBJ1-2; the D gene is possibly TRBD1 (5 bases). The V end was cut by 0 bases, the J end by 6 bases, with 14 bases between. The CDR3 spans 15 residues. The germline V gene has CDR1 ENHRY and CDR2 SYGVKD. CDR3 residues: CAISESAEGLHGYTF. The CDR3 nucleotides are TGTGCCATCAGTGAGTCCGCCGAGGGGCTCCATGGCTACACCTTC.

The chain carries TRBV5-1 and TRBJ1-2, with D perhaps matching TRBD1 (5 bases). Germline CDR1 is SGHRS and CDR2 is YFSETQ. This CDR3 has 13 amino acids. Trimming stripped 4 bases from V and 5 bases from J, with 12 bases between. Written as DNA, the CDR3 is TGCGCCAGCAGCAGCGGGACCGATTATGGCTACACCTTC. Amino acids: CASSSGTDYGYTF.

This sequence joins TRBV7-9 and TRBJ1-2, with a possible D match to TRBD1 (5 bases). The CDR3 length is 13 residues. CDR1 is SEHNR, CDR2 FQNEAQ, per germline (reference sequence). The V and J ends lost 1 base and 8 bases respectively, with 11 bases between them. The CDR3 reads CASSLGGTEGYTF. The DNA of the CDR3 is TGTGCCAGCAGCTTAGGAGGGACGGAAGGCTACACCTTC.

This clone was counted a single time. J is TRBJ2-5 and V is TRBV19; D might be TRBD2 (6 bases). V lost 5 bases and J lost 5, with 15 bases in between. The length of the CDR3 is 14 residues. Germline-derived CDR1 and CDR2 are LNHDA and SQIVND (reference sequence). CDR3 protein: CASSSTHSGETQYF. CDR3 nucleotide sequence: TGTGCCAGTAGTTCCACCCACAGCGGGGAGACCCAGTACTTC.

This rearrangement joins TRBV5-8 to TRBJ2-7; D could derive from TRBD1 or TRBD2 (5 bases each). CDR1 is SGHTS and CDR2 is YDEGEE in the germline V gene. Between the trimmed V and J ends, which lost 0 bases and 4 bases, there was a span of 17 bases. The CDR3 spans 16 residues. CDR3 residues: CASSLGVWDGLYEQYF. The CDR3, as DNA: TGTGCCAGCAGCTTGGGTGTATGGGACGGATTATACGAGCAGTACTTC.

This chain joins TRBV6-5 and TRBJ2-7, with D possibly being TRBD1 (7 bases). Per germline, CDR1 MNHEY and CDR2 SVGAGI. This CDR3 has 15 residues. The germline V and J ends were trimmed by 4 bases and 0 bases, with 13 bases remaining between them. DNA of the CDR3: TGTGCCAGCAGTTCAAACAGGGGAGGCTCCTACGAGCAGTACTTC. Amino acid sequence: CASSSNRGGSYEQYF.

The V and J genes are TRBV6-1 and TRBJ2-1, with TRBD1 matching 8 bases. There are 13 residues in the CDR3. Germline V gene lookup returns CDR1 MNHNS and CDR2 SASEGT. The V and J ends lost 7 bases and 6 bases, in that order; junction bases with no gene match: 5. CDR3 sequence: CASMITGGNEQFF. The DNA for the CDR3 is TGTGCCAGCATGATTACAGGGGGCAATGAGCAGTTCTTC.